This TCR beta chain appears in the sequencing data of a study of immune evolution from preneoplasia to lung adenocarcinoma. V lost 0 bases to trimming and J lost 0 bases, with 7 bases between them. The germline V gene encodes CDR1 SGDLS and CDR2 YYNGEE. The CDR3 consists of 15 residues. Only a few counts were recorded for this clone. Generated by immunoSEQ multiplex PCR, the TCRdb table keeps only in-frame clones and is missing some. The sample contains 3,000 to 4,000 clones, 60% to 85% of which appear only once. Two lung cancer pathologists independently confirmed each histologic diagnosis. The rearrangement joins TRBV9 to TRBJ2-1; no firm D call. Sequenced material: FFPE lung adenocarcinoma in situ tissue. The source of this sequence is a person in their sixties or seventies with lung adenocarcinoma. The CDR3 DNA follows: TGTGCCAGCAGCGTAGCGTGGGCCTCCTACAATGAGCAGTTCTTC. Translating it yields CASSVAWASYNEQFF.